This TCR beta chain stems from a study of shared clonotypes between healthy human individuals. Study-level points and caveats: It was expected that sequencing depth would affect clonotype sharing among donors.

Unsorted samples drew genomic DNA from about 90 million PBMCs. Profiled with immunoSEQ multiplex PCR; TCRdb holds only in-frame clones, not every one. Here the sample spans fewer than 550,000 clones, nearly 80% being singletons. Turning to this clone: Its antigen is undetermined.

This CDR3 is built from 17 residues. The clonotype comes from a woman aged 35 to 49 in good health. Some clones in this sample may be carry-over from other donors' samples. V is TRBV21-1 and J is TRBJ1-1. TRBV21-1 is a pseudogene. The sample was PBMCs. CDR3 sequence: CASRRGVTGRPNTEAFF. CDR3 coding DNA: TGTGCCAGCAGACGGGGGGTAACAGGTAGGCCGAACACTGAAGCTTTCTTT.